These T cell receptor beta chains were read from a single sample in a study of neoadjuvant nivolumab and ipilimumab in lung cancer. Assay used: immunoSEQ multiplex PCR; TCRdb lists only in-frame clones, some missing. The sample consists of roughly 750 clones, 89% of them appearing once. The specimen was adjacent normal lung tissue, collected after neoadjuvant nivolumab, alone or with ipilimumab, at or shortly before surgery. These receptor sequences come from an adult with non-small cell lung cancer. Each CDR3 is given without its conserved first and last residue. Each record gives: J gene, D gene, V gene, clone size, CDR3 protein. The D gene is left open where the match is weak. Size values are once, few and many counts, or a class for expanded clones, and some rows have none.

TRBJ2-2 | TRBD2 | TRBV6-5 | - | ASSYSTSGRTGELF
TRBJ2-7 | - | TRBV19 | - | ASSIRPNYEQY
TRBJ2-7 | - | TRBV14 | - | ASSQVCRGA
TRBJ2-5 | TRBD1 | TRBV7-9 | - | ASGTEGLTQY
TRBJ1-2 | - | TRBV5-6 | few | ASSLVFGNEDS
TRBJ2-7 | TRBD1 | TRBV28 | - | ASRRSGTVAEQY
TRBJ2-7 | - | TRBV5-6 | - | ASSLGRTEQQY
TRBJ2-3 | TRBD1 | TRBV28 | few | ASNRDSYTDTQY
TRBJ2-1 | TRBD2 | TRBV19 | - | ASSIPRDSSSGSRYNEQF
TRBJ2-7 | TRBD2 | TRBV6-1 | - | ASSGSGTRVYEQY
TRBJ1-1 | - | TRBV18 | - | ASSPRGPPDTEAF
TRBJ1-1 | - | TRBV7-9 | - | ASSFRRGGEAF
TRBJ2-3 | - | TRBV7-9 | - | ASSPRGRLGAQY
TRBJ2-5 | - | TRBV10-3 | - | AISDRVETQY
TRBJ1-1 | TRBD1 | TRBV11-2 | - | ASSGRQGWSTEAF
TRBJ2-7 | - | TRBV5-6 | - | ASSSRLGEQY
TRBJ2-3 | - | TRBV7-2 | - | ASSFGGSTDTQY
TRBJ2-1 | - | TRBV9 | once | ASSPSMGWSSYNEQF
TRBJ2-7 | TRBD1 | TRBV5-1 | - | ASSLAGTGAYEQY
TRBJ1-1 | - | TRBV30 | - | AWSVAENTEAF
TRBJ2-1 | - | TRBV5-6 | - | ASSGGSGTYNEQF
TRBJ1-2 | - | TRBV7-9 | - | ASSFQGTHGYT
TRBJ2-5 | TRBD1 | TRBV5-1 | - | ASSLGQGDLETQY
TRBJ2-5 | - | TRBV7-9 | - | ASSLGYSGATETQY
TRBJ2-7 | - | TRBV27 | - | ASKEAGDEQY
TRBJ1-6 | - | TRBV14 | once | ASSQESKGSPLH
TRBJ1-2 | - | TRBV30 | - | AWYPRAGPNYGYT
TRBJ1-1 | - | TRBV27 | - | ASSGTEAF
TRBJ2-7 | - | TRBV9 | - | ASSRASAEQY
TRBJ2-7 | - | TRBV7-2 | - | ASSLGSGLVYEQY
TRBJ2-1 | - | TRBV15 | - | ATSPTTGPRWDEQF